This T cell receptor (beta chain) derives from a study of T cell changes during pregnancy in multiple sclerosis. Sequencing was performed with immunoSEQ multiplex PCR; in TCRdb, only in-frame clones are kept and a portion is missing. This sample has under 100,000 clones, with 90% to 95% found just once. V shed 3 bases and J 5 bases; nucleotides not matched to a gene: 1. The CDR3 runs 15 residues. CDR1 and CDR2 (germline): LNHDA, SQIVND (reference sequence). The TCR sequence derives from a female donor with multiple sclerosis, enrolled in a pregnancy study. The sequencing here drew on peripheral blood, taken in the second trimester of pregnancy. The gene calls are TRBV19 and TRBJ2-2; 12 bases map to TRBD2. The CDR3 bases are TGTGCCAGTAGTATTGGGACTAGCGGGACCGGGGAGCTGTTTTTT. This codes for CASSIGTSGTGELFF.